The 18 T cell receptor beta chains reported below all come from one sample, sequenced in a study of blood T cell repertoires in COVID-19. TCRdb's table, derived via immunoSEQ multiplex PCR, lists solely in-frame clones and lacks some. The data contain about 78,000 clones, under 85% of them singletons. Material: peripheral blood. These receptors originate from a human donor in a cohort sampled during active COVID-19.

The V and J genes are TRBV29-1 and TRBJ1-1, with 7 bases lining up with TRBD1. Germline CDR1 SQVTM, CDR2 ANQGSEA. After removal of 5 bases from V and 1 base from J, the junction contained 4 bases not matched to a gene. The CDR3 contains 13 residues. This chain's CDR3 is CSVRQGANTEAFF. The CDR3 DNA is TGCAGCGTTAGACAGGGCGCGAACACTGAAGCTTTCTTT.

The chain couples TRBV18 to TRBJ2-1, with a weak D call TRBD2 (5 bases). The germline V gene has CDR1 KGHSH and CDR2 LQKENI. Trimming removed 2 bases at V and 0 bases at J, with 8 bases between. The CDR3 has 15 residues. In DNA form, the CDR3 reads TGTGCCAGCTCACCAGGAGAGGGCTCCTACAATGAGCAGTTCTTC. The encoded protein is CASSPGEGSYNEQFF.

Here the CDR3 reads CASARQGAGTEAFF. The CDR3, as DNA: TGTGCCAGCGCACGACAGGGGGCAGGTACTGAAGCTTTCTTT. J is TRBJ1-1 and V is TRBV27; TRBD1 aligns across 10 bases. J was trimmed by 5 bases and V by 8 bases; bases with no gene match: 8. The germline CDR1 and CDR2 sequences are MNHEY and SMNVEV (reference sequence). The CDR3 runs 14 residues.

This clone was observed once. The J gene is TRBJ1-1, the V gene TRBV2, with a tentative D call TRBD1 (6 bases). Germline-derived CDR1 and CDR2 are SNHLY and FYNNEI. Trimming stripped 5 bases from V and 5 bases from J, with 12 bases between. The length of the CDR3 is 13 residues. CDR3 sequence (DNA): TGTGCCAGCAGTAGTACAGGGTATACTGAAGCTTTCTTT. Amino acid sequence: CASSSTGYTEAFF.

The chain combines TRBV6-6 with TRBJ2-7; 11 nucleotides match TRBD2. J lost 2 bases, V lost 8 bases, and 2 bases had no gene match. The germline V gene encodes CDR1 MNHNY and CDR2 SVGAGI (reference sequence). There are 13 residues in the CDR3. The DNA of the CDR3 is TGTGCCAGCCTAGCGGGGGGCACCTACGAGCAGTACTTC. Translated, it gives CASLAGGTYEQYF.

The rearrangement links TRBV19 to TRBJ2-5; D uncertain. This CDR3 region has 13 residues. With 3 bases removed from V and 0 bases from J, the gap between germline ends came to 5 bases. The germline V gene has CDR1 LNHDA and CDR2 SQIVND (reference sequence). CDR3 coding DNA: TGTGCCAGTAGTATGCGGTACCAAGAGACCCAGTACTTC. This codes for CASSMRYQETQYF.

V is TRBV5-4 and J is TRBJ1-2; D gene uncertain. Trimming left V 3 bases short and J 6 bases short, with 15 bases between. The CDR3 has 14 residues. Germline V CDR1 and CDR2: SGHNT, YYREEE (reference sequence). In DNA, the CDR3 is TGTGCCAGCAGCTGGCGAGAGGCTGACCATGGCTACACCTTC. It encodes CASSWREADHGYTF.

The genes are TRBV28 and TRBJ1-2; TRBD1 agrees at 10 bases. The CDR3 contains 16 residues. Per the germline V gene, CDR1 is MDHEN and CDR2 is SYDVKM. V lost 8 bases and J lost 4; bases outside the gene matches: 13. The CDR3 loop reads CASRDRGLTLFYGYTF. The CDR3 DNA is TGTGCCAGCCGGGACAGGGGTCTGACTTTATTCTATGGCTACACCTTC.

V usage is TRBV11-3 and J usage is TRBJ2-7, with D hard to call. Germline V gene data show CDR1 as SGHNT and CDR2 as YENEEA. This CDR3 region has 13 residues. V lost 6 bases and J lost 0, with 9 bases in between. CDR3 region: CASSFPGSYEQYF. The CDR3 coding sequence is TGTGCCAGCAGTTTTCCAGGCTCCTACGAGCAGTACTTC.

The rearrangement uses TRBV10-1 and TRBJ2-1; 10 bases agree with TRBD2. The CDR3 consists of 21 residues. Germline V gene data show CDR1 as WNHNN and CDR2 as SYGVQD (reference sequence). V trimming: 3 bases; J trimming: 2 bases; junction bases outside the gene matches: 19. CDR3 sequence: CASSEAGGRLAGKPTYNEQFF. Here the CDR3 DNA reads TGCGCCAGCAGTGAAGCAGGGGGAAGACTAGCGGGTAAACCCACCTACAATGAGCAGTTCTTC.

CDR3 region: CASTGGGSTDTQYF. Here the CDR3 DNA reads TGTGCCAGCACTGGCGGGGGAAGCACAGATACGCAGTATTTT. This rearrangement joins TRBV7-2 to TRBJ2-3, with TRBD2 identical over 7 bases. V lost 7 bases to trimming and J lost 0 bases; unmatched junction nucleotides: 4. Germline V CDR1 and CDR2: SGHTA, FQGNSA. The CDR3 extends over 14 amino acids.

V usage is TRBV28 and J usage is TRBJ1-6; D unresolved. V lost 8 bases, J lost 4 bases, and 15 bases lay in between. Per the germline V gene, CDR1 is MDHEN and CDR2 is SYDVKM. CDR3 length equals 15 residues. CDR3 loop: CASRNKDIYNSPLHF. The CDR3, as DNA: TGTGCCAGCCGGAATAAAGACATATATAATTCACCCCTCCACTTT. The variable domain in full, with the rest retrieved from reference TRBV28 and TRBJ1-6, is DVKVTQSSRYLVKRTGEKVFLECVQDMDHENMFWYRQDPGLGLRLIYFSYDVKMKEKGDIPEGYSVSREKKERFSLILESASTNQTSMYLCASRNKDIYNSPLHFGNGTRLTVT.

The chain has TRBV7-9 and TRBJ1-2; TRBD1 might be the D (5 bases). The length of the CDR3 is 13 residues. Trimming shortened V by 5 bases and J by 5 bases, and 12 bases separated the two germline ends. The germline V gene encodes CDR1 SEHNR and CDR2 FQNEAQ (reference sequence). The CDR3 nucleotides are TGTGCCAGCAGCCAAGCCGGGGGATATGGCTACACCTTC. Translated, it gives CASSQAGGYGYTF.

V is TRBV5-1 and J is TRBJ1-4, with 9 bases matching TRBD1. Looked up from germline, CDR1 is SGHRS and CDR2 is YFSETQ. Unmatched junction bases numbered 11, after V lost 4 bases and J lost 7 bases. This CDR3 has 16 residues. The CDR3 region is CASSLIPGTGSEKLFF. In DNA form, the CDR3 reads TGCGCCAGCAGCCTTATTCCCGGGACAGGGAGTGAAAAACTGTTTTTT.

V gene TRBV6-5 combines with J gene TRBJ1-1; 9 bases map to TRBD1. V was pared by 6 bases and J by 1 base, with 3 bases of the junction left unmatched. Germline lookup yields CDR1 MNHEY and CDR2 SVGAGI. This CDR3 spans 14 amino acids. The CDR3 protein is CASRTGGRNTEAFF. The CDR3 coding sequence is TGTGCCAGCAGAACAGGGGGCAGGAACACTGAAGCTTTCTTT.

CDR3 residues: CASSSAGNYEQYF. In DNA, the CDR3 is TGCGCCAGCAGCTCGGCAGGTAACTACGAGCAGTACTTC. This chain uses TRBV5-1 with TRBJ2-7, with D hard to call. This CDR3 has 13 residues. Germline CDR1 SGHRS, CDR2 YFSETQ. Deletions cut 3 bases from V and 3 bases from J, with 10 bases between. Full variable domain (outside the CDR3, taken from reference TRBV5-1 and TRBJ2-7): KAGVTQTPRYLIKTRGQQVTLSCSPISGHRSVSWYQQTPGQGLQFLFEYFSETQRNKGNFPGRFSGRQFSNSRSEMNVSTLELGDSALYLCASSSAGNYEQYFGPGTRLTVT.

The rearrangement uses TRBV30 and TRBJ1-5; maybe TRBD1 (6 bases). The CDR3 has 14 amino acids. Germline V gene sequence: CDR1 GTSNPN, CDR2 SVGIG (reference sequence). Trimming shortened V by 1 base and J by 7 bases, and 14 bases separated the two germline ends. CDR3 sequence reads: CAWSGRGGDQPQHF. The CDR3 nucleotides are TGTGCCTGGAGTGGAAGAGGGGGGGACCAGCCCCAGCATTTT.

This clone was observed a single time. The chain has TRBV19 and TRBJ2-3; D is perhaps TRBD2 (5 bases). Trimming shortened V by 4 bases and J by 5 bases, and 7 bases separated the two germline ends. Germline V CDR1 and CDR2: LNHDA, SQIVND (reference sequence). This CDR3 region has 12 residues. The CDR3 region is CASSKRVDTQYF. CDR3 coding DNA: TGTGCCAGTAGTAAGAGGGTAGATACGCAGTATTTT.